The clone carrying this T cell receptor beta chain was recorded at least ten times. This CDR3 is 17 amino acids long. CDR1 is LNHNV and CDR2 is YYDKDF in the germline V gene (reference sequence). Trimming removed 4 bases at V and 1 base at J, with 17 bases between. This sample is part of a study of molecular identifiers for immune sequencing clone quantification. TCRdb called the PCR reads again in MiXCR, with one record for every CDR3 protein. Seen here are about 640,000 distinct CDR3 sequences, approximately 20% observed once, and the top ten hold 0.85%. The genes are TRBV15 and TRBJ1-5; unclear D gene. The receptor was isolated from a human donor in good health. Some libraries in this study had Jurkat cell RNA spiked in. Sequenced: naive CD8+ T cells from blood, with Jurkat cell RNA spiked in. Subset described: FACS-sorted CD8+CD4-CCR7+CD45RA+ naive T cells. Here the CDR3 reads CATSKKPLGTSNQPQHF. DNA of the CDR3: TGTGCCACCAGCAAAAAGCCTCTGGGCACGAGCAATCAGCCCCAGCATTTT. Looking up the rest from reference TRBV15 and TRBJ1-5 gives the full variable domain: DAMVIQNPRYQVTQFGKPVTLSCSQTLNHNVMYWYQQKSSQAPKLLFHYYDKDFNNEADTPDNFQSRRPNTSFCFLDIRSPGLGDTAMYLCATSKKPLGTSNQPQHFGDGTRLSIL.